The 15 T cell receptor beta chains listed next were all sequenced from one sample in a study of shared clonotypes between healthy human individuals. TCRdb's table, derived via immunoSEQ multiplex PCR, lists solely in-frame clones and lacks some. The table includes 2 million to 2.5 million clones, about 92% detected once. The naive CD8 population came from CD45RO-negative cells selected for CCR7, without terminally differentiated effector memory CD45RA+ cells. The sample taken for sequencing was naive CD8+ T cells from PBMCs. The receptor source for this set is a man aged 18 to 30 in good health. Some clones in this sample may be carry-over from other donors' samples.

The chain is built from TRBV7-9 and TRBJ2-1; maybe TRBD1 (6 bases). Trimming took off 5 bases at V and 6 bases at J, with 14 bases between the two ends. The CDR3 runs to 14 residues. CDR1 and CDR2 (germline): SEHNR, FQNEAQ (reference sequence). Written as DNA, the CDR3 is TGTGCCAGCAGCCCCTACACAGGGTTCAATGAGCAGTTCTTC. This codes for CASSPYTGFNEQFF.

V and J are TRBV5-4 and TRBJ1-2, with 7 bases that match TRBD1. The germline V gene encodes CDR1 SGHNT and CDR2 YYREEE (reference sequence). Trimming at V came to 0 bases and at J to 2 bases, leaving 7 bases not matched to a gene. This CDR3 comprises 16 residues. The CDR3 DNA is TGTGCCAGCAGCTTGGCCCGACTGACAGGGAACTATGGCTACACCTTC. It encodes CASSLARLTGNYGYTF.

The CDR3 DNA reads TGTGCCGGCAGGGCTAGCGGGCAAGAGACCCAGTACTTC. Its protein product is CAGRASGQETQYF. V and J are TRBV21-1 and TRBJ2-5; the D call TRBD2 from the table was never checked on the DNA. TRBV21-1 represents a pseudogene. The CDR3 consists of 13 residues.

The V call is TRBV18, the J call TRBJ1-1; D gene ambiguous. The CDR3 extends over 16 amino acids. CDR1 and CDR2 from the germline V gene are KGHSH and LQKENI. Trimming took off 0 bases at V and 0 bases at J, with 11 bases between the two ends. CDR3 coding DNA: TGTGCCAGCTCACCACCGCCCGGAGGGATGAACACTGAAGCTTTCTTT. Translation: CASSPPPGGMNTEAFF.

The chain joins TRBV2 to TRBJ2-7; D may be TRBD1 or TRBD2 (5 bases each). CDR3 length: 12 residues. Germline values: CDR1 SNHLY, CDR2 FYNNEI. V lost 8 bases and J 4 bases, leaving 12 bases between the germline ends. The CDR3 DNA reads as TGTGCCAGCGGGGACCTTATGTACGAGCAGTACTTC. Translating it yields CASGDLMYEQYF. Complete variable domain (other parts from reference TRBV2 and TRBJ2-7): EPEVTQTPSHQVTQMGQEVILRCVPISNHLYFYWYRQILGQKVEFLVSFYNNEISEKSEIFDDQFSVERPDGSNFTLKIRSTKLEDSAMYFCASGDLMYEQYFGPGTRLTVT.

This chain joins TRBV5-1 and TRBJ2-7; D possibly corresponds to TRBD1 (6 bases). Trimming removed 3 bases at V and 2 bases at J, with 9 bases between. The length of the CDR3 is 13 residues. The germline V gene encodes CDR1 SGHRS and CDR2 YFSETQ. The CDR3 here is CASSWDTTYEQYF. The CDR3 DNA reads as TGCGCCAGCAGCTGGGACACAACCTACGAGCAGTACTTC.

DNA for the CDR3: TGTGCCAGCAGTTTCTCAGAGTCTGGGGCCAACGTCCTGACTTTC. Translation gives CASSFSESGANVLTF. The chain recombines TRBV28 with TRBJ2-6; D uncertain. V gave up 3 bases and J gave up 1 base, with 7 bases separating them. CDR3 length equals 15 residues. From germline, CDR1 is MDHEN and CDR2 SYDVKM.

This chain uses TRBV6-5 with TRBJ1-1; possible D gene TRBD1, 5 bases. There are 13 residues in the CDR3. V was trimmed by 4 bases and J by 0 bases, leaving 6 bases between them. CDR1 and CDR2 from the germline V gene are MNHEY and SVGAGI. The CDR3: CASSSQVNTEAFF. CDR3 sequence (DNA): TGTGCCAGCAGTTCACAGGTGAACACTGAAGCTTTCTTT.

CDR3 nucleotides: TGCGCCAGCAGCCCTGCTGGGGGGGACAGGGGCCATTACACTGAAGCTTTCTTT. Its translation: CASSPAGGDRGHYTEAFF. The chain couples TRBV4-1 to TRBJ1-1; 10 nucleotides align to TRBD1. This CDR3 is built from 18 residues. Trimming removed 4 bases from V and 3 bases from J; junction bases left unmatched: 14. Germline lookup yields CDR1 MGHRA and CDR2 YSYEKL.

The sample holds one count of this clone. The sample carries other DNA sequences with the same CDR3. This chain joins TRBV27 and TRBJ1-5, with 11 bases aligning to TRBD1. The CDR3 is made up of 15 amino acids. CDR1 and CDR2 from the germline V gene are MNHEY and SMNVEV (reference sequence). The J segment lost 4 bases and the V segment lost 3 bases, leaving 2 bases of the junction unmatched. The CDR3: CASSLGTGGNQPQHF. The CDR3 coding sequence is TGTGCCAGCAGTTTGGGGACAGGGGGTAATCAGCCCCAGCATTTT.

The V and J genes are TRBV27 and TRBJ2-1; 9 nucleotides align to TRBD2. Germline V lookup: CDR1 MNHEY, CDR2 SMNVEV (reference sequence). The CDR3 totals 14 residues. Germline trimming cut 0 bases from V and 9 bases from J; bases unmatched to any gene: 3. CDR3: CASSLSVAGAEQFF. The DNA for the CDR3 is TGTGCCAGCAGTTTATCGGTAGCGGGAGCTGAGCAGTTCTTC.

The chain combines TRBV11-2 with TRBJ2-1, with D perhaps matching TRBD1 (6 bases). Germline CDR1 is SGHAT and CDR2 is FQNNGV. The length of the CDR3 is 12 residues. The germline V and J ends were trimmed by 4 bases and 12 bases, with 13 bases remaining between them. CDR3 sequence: CASSYHRDTQFF. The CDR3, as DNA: TGTGCCAGCAGCTACCACAGGGATACGCAGTTCTTC.

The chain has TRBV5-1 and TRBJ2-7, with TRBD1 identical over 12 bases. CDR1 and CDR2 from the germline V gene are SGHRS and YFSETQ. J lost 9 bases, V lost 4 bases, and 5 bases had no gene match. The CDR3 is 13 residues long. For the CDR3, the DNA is TGCGCCAGCAGCCCCGGGACAGGGGGCGGGCAGTACTTC. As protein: CASSPGTGGGQYF.

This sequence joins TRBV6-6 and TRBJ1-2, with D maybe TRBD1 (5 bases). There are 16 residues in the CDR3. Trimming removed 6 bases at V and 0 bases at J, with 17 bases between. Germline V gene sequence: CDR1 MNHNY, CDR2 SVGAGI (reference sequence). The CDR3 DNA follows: TGTGCCAGCAGCCACCTGATCGGGGCACCTAACTATGGCTACACCTTC. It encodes CASSHLIGAPNYGYTF.

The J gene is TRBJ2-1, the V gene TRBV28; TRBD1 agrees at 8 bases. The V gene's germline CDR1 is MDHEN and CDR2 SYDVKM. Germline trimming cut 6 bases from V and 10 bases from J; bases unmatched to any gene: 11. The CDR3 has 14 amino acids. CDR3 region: CASRDRTGMNEQFF. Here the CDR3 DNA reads TGTGCCAGCAGAGACCGGACAGGGATGAACGAGCAGTTCTTC.